The 25 T cell receptor beta chains below all came from one sample that was sequenced in a study of PD-1 blockade in classical Hodgkin lymphoma. All patients experienced relapse after autologous stem cell transplantation, and brentuximab vedotin exposure was variable. Method: immunoSEQ multiplex PCR; TCRdb's copy keeps in-frame clones and lacks some. The table shows roughly 31,000 clones, with 60% to 80% occurring only once. The source material was peripheral blood mononuclear cells (PBMCs), sampled before the second cycle of nivolumab. Source of these receptors: a human donor with classical Hodgkin lymphoma.

The chain couples TRBV7-8 to TRBJ2-1; 13 nucleotides line up with TRBD2. J was trimmed by 9 bases and V by 5 bases; bases with no gene match: 7. Per germline, CDR1 SGHVS and CDR2 FQNEAQ. The CDR3 consists of 15 residues. The CDR3: CASSQLAGGPGEQFF. CDR3 coding DNA: TGTGCCAGCAGCCAACTAGCGGGAGGGCCGGGTGAGCAGTTCTTC.

The CDR3 loop is CASSPQDLRKQFF. In nucleotides, the CDR3 is TGTGCCAGCAGCCCTCAAGACTTGCGGAAGCAGTTCTTC. V gene TRBV5-5 combines with J gene TRBJ2-1; D gene unclear. Deletions cut 4 bases from V and 11 bases from J, with 16 bases between. Looked up from germline, CDR1 is SGHKS and CDR2 is YYEKEE (reference sequence). This CDR3 is built from 13 residues.

The CDR3 DNA follows: TGCGCCAGCAGCCCAGGGCAGAACACTGAAGCTTTCTTT. Protein sequence: CASSPGQNTEAFF. The chain carries TRBV5-1 and TRBJ1-1, with D tentatively TRBD1 (5 bases). V was cut by 4 bases and J by 1 base, with 8 bases left in between. This CDR3 spans 13 amino acids. In germline, CDR1 is SGHRS, CDR2 YFSETQ.

This clone appeared a few times. The rearrangement joins TRBV19 to TRBJ2-7; a weak D match, TRBD1 (6 bases). Trimming stripped 5 bases from V and 2 bases from J, with 13 bases between. Germline values: CDR1 LNHDA, CDR2 SQIVND (reference sequence). This CDR3 comprises 14 residues. CDR3 DNA sequence: TGTGCCAGTAGTGGGTATGAGGGGGCCTACGAGCAGTACTTC. This encodes CASSGYEGAYEQYF.

The chain has TRBV4-2 and TRBJ2-6; D may be TRBD2 (6 bases). Germline V gene lookup returns CDR1 LGHNA and CDR2 YNFKEQ. The CDR3 covers 18 residues. V lost 1 base and J 1 base, leaving 14 bases between the germline ends. CDR3 sequence: CASSQATSFMSGANVLTF. In DNA form, the CDR3 reads TGTGCCAGCAGCCAAGCCACTAGCTTTATGTCTGGGGCCAACGTCCTGACTTTC.

By share of the sample, this clone is medium-sized. V is TRBV7-9 and J is TRBJ2-5; 9 nucleotides line up with TRBD2. Germline V gene lookup returns CDR1 SEHNR and CDR2 FQNEAQ (reference sequence). This CDR3 spans 18 amino acids. V lost 4 bases, J lost 3 bases, and 15 bases stayed unmatched. The CDR3 sequence is CASSSGLAGRWVEETQYF. Here the CDR3 DNA reads TGTGCCAGCAGCTCGGGACTAGCCGGAAGGTGGGTGGAAGAGACCCAGTACTTC.

V usage is TRBV7-9 and J usage is TRBJ2-1; 13 bases are shared with TRBD2. Per germline, CDR1 SEHNR and CDR2 FQNEAQ (reference sequence). The CDR3 extends over 15 amino acids. V lost 5 bases to trimming and J lost 6 bases; unmatched junction nucleotides: 4. The CDR3 loop is CASSGRTSGGNEQFF. CDR3 coding DNA: TGTGCCAGCAGCGGAAGGACTAGCGGGGGCAATGAGCAGTTCTTC.

The chain joins TRBV7-8 to TRBJ2-1, with D hard to call. This CDR3 comprises 17 residues. Between the trimmed V and J ends, which lost 5 bases and 0 bases, there was a span of 17 bases. The germline CDR1 and CDR2 sequences are SGHVS and FQNEAQ. The CDR3 DNA is TGTGCCAGCAGCATCCCGGCGGCGTCCTCCTCCTACAATGAGCAGTTCTTC. It specifies CASSIPAASSSYNEQFF. The full variable domain, with the rest looked up from reference TRBV7-8 and TRBJ2-1, is GAGVSQSPRYKVAKRGQDVALRCDPISGHVSLFWYQQALGQGPEFLTYFQNEAQLDKSGLPSDRFFAERPEGSVSTLKIQRTQQEDSAVYLCASSIPAASSSYNEQFFGPGTRLTVL.

This chain uses TRBV4-1 with TRBJ2-1; D uncertain. The CDR3 loop spans 19 amino acids. Germline CDR1 is MGHRA and CDR2 is YSYEKL. Trimming removed 0 bases from V and 4 bases from J, with 22 bases in between. The chain's CDR3 is CASSQEASRPAPSYNEQFF. The CDR3 DNA is TGCGCCAGCAGCCAAGAGGCGAGCCGTCCCGCTCCATCGTACAATGAGCAGTTCTTC.

This chain links TRBV7-6 with TRBJ2-3, with no clear D. The germline V and J ends were trimmed by 2 bases and 5 bases, with 8 bases remaining between them. CDR1 and CDR2 (germline): SGHVS, FNYEAQ. The CDR3 has 13 residues. In DNA form, the CDR3 reads TGTGCCAGCAGCTTAAAGTTGGGAGATACGCAGTATTTT. It specifies CASSLKLGDTQYF.

This clone was detected once. This chain links TRBV6-5 with TRBJ2-7; 10 bases are shared with TRBD2. V dropped 6 bases and J dropped 7; count of bases not matched to a gene: 9. This CDR3 spans 14 amino acids. Germline loops: CDR1 MNHEY, CDR2 SVGAGI. The CDR3 spells CASRVAAGGREQYF. CDR3 coding DNA: TGTGCCAGCAGAGTCGCAGCGGGAGGGCGTGAGCAGTACTTC.

CDR3 nucleotide sequence: TGTGCCAGCAGTCCTCCCCCACTAACCGGGGAGCTGTTTTTT. This codes for CASSPPPLTGELFF. The V gene is TRBV7-2, the J gene TRBJ2-2, with D hard to call. The CDR3 totals 14 residues. Trimming shortened V by 6 bases and J by 5 bases, and 13 bases separated the two germline ends. Germline V CDR1 and CDR2: SGHTA, FQGNSA. The full variable domain, with the rest looked up from reference TRBV7-2 and TRBJ2-2, is GAGVSQSPSNKVTEKGKDVELRCDPISGHTALYWYRQSLGQGLEFLIYFQGNSAPDKSGLPSDRFSAERTGGSVSTLTIQRTQQEDSAVYLCASSPPPLTGELFFGEGSRLTVL.

This CDR3 reads CASSIGGYNSYNEQFF. CDR3 bases: TGTGCCAGTAGTATAGGAGGGTACAACTCCTACAATGAGCAGTTCTTC. J is TRBJ2-1 and V is TRBV19, with D maybe TRBD2 (5 bases). The V gene lost 1 base and the J gene lost 0 bases, with 10 bases spanning the gap. Germline CDR1 reads LNHDA; CDR2 reads SQIVND (reference sequence). This CDR3 is built from 16 residues.

This clone was detected only once. The chain combines TRBV18 with TRBJ2-1; a weak D match, TRBD1 (5 bases). Germline assignment: CDR1 KGHSH and CDR2 LQKENI. This CDR3 region has 12 residues. The ends were cut back, 1 base at V and 10 bases at J, with 8 bases in the middle. This CDR3 reads CASSPQGKEQFF. The DNA of the CDR3 is TGTGCCAGCTCACCACAGGGGAAAGAGCAGTTCTTC.

This sequence joins TRBV5-1 and TRBJ1-5, with D unresolved. CDR3 length equals 14 residues. Trimming took off 0 bases at V and 5 bases at J, with 9 bases between the two ends. From germline, CDR1 is SGHRS and CDR2 YFSETQ. CDR3 region: CASSLDGEDQPQHF. The CDR3 DNA sequence: TGCGCCAGCAGCTTGGATGGGGAAGATCAGCCCCAGCATTTT. Full variable domain (missing parts from reference TRBV5-1 and TRBJ1-5): KAGVTQTPRYLIKTRGQQVTLSCSPISGHRSVSWYQQTPGQGLQFLFEYFSETQRNKGNFPGRFSGRQFSNSRSEMNVSTLELGDSALYLCASSLDGEDQPQHFGDGTRLSIL.

The chain employs TRBV21-1 and TRBJ2-1; TRBD2 is the table's D call and was not checked against the DNA. TRBV21-1 is deemed a pseudogene. The CDR3 covers 10 residues. CDR3 DNA sequence: TGTGCCAGCTCGGGTGATGAGCAGTTCTTC. Its translation: CASSGDEQFF.

The J gene is TRBJ2-7, the V gene TRBV10-3; a possible D gene is TRBD1 (6 bases). The V end lost 0 bases, the J end lost 4 bases, and 13 bases lay between the germline ends. The CDR3 sequence is 15 residues long. Looked up from germline, CDR1 is ENHRY and CDR2 is SYGVKD. CDR3 sequence: CAISESTGTLYEQYF. The CDR3 region has the DNA TGTGCCATCAGTGAGTCGACCGGGACACTGTACGAGCAGTACTTC.

The chain employs TRBV5-6 and TRBJ1-2; 8 bases match TRBD1. The CDR3 length is 16 residues. V was clipped by 2 bases and J by 1 base; unmatched bases: 7. The germline V gene encodes CDR1 SGHDT and CDR2 YYEEEE. The DNA for the CDR3 is TGTGCCAGCAGCTTACGATCGGGACAGGTTAACTATGGCTACACCTTC. This codes for CASSLRSGQVNYGYTF.

Note on this clone: One end of the junction is discordant with germline, which a read error may explain. The rearrangement links TRBV5-6 to TRBJ2-7; no clear D. The germline V gene encodes CDR1 SGHDT and CDR2 YYEEEE. The CDR3 extends over 12 amino acids. The CDR3 loop reads CASSFVMRHQTF. The CDR3 nucleotides read TGTGCCAGCAGCTTTGTTATGAGACACCAGACTTTC.

V usage is TRBV7-8 and J usage is TRBJ2-7; TRBD1 might be the D (6 bases). CDR1 SGHVS and CDR2 FQNEAQ come from the germline V gene. This CDR3 contains 13 residues. V lost 3 bases, J lost 6 bases, and 12 bases lay in between. The CDR3 is CASSFATGIEQYF. The CDR3 nucleotides read TGTGCCAGCAGCTTCGCCACAGGGATCGAGCAGTACTTC.

V usage is TRBV6-1 and J usage is TRBJ2-7; TRBD1 matches 7 bases. CDR1 is MNHNS, CDR2 SASEGT, per germline. The CDR3 runs 12 residues. Trimming took 11 bases from V and 3 from J; bases not matched to a gene: 7. The CDR3 loop is CAGGQDLYEQYF. In nucleotides, the CDR3 is TGTGCCGGCGGACAGGACCTCTACGAGCAGTACTTC.

The chain has TRBV7-8 and TRBJ2-2; 8 bases agree with TRBD1. This CDR3 contains 16 residues. Germline V lookup: CDR1 SGHVS, CDR2 FQNEAQ. With 1 base clipped from V and 5 bases from J, the junction kept 6 bases outside the gene matches. CDR3 residues: CASSLVRDRRTGELFF. Here the CDR3 DNA reads TGTGCCAGCAGCTTAGTAAGGGACAGGAGGACCGGGGAGCTGTTTTTT.

For the CDR3, the DNA is TGTGCCAGCAGTGGGGGGACAGGGGCCTGGGAAGCTTTCTTT. Translated, it gives CASSGGTGAWEAFF. The chain uses TRBV25-1 and TRBJ1-1, with TRBD1 identical over 10 bases. In germline, CDR1 is MGHDK, CDR2 SYGVNS. V was pared by 4 bases and J by 8 bases, with 7 bases of the junction left unmatched. CDR3 size: 14 residues.

This sequence joins TRBV6-5 and TRBJ2-7; no clear D gene. With 2 bases removed from V and 0 bases from J, the gap between germline ends came to 5 bases. Germline V gene sequence: CDR1 MNHEY, CDR2 SVGAGI. The CDR3 runs to 13 residues. In DNA, the CDR3 is TGTGCCAGCAGTTACATCGACTCCTACGAGCAGTACTTC. Translating gives CASSYIDSYEQYF.

This chain connects TRBV19 to TRBJ2-1; a possible D gene is TRBD2 (6 bases). The CDR3 loop spans 13 amino acids. CDR1 LNHDA and CDR2 SQIVND come from the germline V gene (reference sequence). Trimming left V 6 bases short and J 4 bases short, with 10 bases between. This CDR3 is CASSGTLYNEQFF. The DNA for the CDR3 is TGTGCCAGTAGCGGGACTCTTTACAATGAGCAGTTCTTC.